This TCR beta chain emerged from a study of blood T cell repertoires in COVID-19. Study information: From the United States, Italy and Spain came samples of acute and convalescent COVID-19.

Original analysis: Quantification of nucleated cells was approximated via reference gene primer amplification. Here immunoSEQ multiplex PCR was the method, and the copy in TCRdb shows in-frame clones only, minus some. V and J calls plus clone size are reproduced from that table; the DNA served to infer D and trimming. This table holds about 250,000 clones, 70% to 90% found once. The source of this sequence is a man between 18 and 35 years old with active or convalescent COVID-19. The sample taken for sequencing was peripheral blood.

The CDR3 nucleotides are TGTGCCAGCAGTTTAGGACAGGGGGCCTACGAGCAGTACTTC. It specifies CASSLGQGAYEQYF. The chain uses TRBV14 and TRBJ2-7, with TRBD1 matching 10 bases. The CDR3 totals 14 residues. The V segment lost 6 bases and the J segment 2 bases; nucleotides outside the gene matches: 4. Looked up from germline, CDR1 is SGHDN and CDR2 is FVKESK.